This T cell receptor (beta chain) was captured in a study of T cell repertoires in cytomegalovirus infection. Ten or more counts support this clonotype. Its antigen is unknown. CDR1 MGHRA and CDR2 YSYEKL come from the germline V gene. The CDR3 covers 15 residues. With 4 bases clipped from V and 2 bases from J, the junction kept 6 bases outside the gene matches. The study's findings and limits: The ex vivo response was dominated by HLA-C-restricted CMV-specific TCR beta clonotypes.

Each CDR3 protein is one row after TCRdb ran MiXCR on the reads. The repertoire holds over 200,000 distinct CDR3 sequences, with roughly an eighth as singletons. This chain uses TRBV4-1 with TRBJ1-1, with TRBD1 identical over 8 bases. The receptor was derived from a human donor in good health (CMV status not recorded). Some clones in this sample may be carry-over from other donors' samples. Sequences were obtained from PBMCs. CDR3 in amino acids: CASSPSDRGNTEAFF. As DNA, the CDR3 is TGCGCCAGCAGCCCCTCTGACAGGGGAAACACTGAAGCTTTCTTT.